These 5 T cell receptor beta chains came from one sample sequenced in a study of blood T cell repertoires in COVID-19. Sequencing was performed with immunoSEQ multiplex PCR; in TCRdb, only in-frame clones are kept and a portion is missing. The profile shows about 62,000 clones, 75% to 90% of them singletons. The sequenced sample was peripheral blood. All receptors derive from an older woman with COVID-19, enrolled during active disease.

The genes are TRBV4-3 and TRBJ2-7, with TRBD2 matching 13 bases. V gave up 0 bases and J gave up 2 bases; unmatched junction bases: 10. Germline loops: CDR1 LGHNA, CDR2 YSLEER. This CDR3 comprises 19 residues. The CDR3 region has the DNA TGCGCCAGCAGCCAAGATCCCGGACTAGCGGGAGAAGGGACCTACGAGCAGTACTTC. Translating gives CASSQDPGLAGEGTYEQYF.

The chain recombines TRBV6-6 with TRBJ1-2, with 7 positions matching TRBD1. This CDR3 is built from 15 residues. V shed 5 bases, J shed 8 bases, and the junction held 14 bases outside the gene matches. Germline CDR1 is MNHNY and CDR2 is SVGAGI (reference sequence). CDR3 sequence: CASSPPLDRDGGYTF. The CDR3 DNA is TGTGCCAGCAGTCCACCGCTCGACAGGGACGGCGGCTACACCTTC.

The V gene is TRBV30, the J gene TRBJ1-6, with a tentative D call TRBD1 (5 bases). Germline CDR1 and CDR2: GTSNPN and SVGIG (reference sequence). This CDR3 comprises 15 residues. V dropped 0 bases and J dropped 4 bases, with 10 bases sitting between them. Here the CDR3 reads CAWSVLTAYNSPLHF. The CDR3 DNA follows: TGTGCCTGGAGTGTACTGACAGCTTATAATTCACCCCTCCACTTT.

The chain has TRBV19 and TRBJ2-1; a weak D match, TRBD2 (6 bases). The V and J ends lost 6 bases and 8 bases respectively, with 14 bases between them. This CDR3 contains 13 residues. Germline CDR1 is LNHDA and CDR2 is SQIVND (reference sequence). This CDR3 reads CASRGREVHEQFF. CDR3 nucleotides: TGTGCCAGTAGAGGCAGGGAGGTCCATGAGCAGTTCTTC.

This chain uses TRBV7-2 with TRBJ1-5, with 10 bases identical to TRBD1. The CDR3 is 13 residues long. Losses at the gene ends were 5 bases for V and 11 bases for J; bases not matched to a gene: 6. CDR1 is SGHTA, CDR2 FQGNSA, per germline. The CDR3 nucleotides are TGTGCCAGCAGCCCAGGGACAGGGGAGTCCCAGCATTTT. Translation gives CASSPGTGESQHF.